What follows are 8 T cell receptor beta chains derived from one specimen sequenced in a study of blood T cells in healthy people across ages. The use of a sample-barcoded 5' primer and a J-beta primer mix characterized a second PCR of roughly 7 to 12 cycles. Each CDR3 protein gets one entry after TCRdb re-called the 5' RACE reads with MiXCR. The sample shows about 720,000 distinct CDR3 sequences, 20% to 25% of them seen only once. Source material: blood. These receptors originate from a man aged 65 to 79 in good health.

The chain uses TRBV29-1 and TRBJ2-3, with 9 bases identical to TRBD2. V gave up 6 bases and J gave up 1 base; unmatched junction bases: 8. Per germline, CDR1 SQVTM and CDR2 ANQGSEA. The CDR3 is made up of 15 amino acids. The CDR3 is CSVTRVAGGTDTQYF. The CDR3 DNA reads TGCAGCGTCACGAGGGTAGCGGGAGGCACAGATACGCAGTATTTT.

This clonotype was seen only a few times. V and J are TRBV4-1 and TRBJ1-1; D is unclear. Germline loops: CDR1 MGHRA, CDR2 YSYEKL. This CDR3 comprises 14 residues. With 0 bases removed from V and 6 bases from J, the gap between germline ends came to 11 bases. CDR3 nucleotides: TGCGCCAGCAGCCAAGAGGGCGGGAGCGCTGAAGCTTTCTTT. This sequence encodes CASSQEGGSAEAFF.

This clonotype was counted a few times. The chain uses TRBV28 and TRBJ1-4; TRBD1 is a possible D gene (6 bases). V was pared by 6 bases and J by 4 bases, with 12 bases between. CDR1 and CDR2 (germline): MDHEN, SYDVKM. This CDR3 comprises 14 residues. DNA of the CDR3: TGTGCCAGCAGAGTGACAGGTTTTAATGAAAAACTGTTTTTT. Protein: CASRVTGFNEKLFF.

The chain joins TRBV12-3 or TRBV12-4 to TRBJ1-2, with D perhaps TRBD1 (5 bases). The length of the CDR3 is 14 residues. The V gene lost 3 bases and the J gene lost 1 base, with 9 bases spanning the gap. CDR3 in amino acids: CASSFMQGNYGYTF. The CDR3 DNA sequence: TGTGCCAGCAGTTTTATGCAGGGTAACTATGGCTACACCTTC.

V is TRBV12-3 or TRBV12-4 and J is TRBJ2-7, with TRBD2 as a possible D gene (6 bases). The CDR3 is made up of 13 amino acids. V was trimmed by 2 bases and J by 6 bases, leaving 11 bases between them. CDR3 DNA sequence: TGTGCCAGCAGTTTAACGGGAGTCGGCGAGCAGTACGTC. It codes for CASSLTGVGEQYV.

Only a few counts were recorded for this clonotype. V gene TRBV3-1 combines with J gene TRBJ2-3; D might be TRBD1 or TRBD2, each matching 5 bases. The CDR3 spans 16 residues. V dropped 3 bases and J dropped 3 bases, with 16 bases sitting between them. CDR1 LGHDT and CDR2 YNNKEL come from the germline V gene (reference sequence). This CDR3 is CASSHRDPGHTDTQYF. The CDR3, as DNA: TGTGCCAGCAGCCACCGGGACCCCGGCCATACAGATACGCAGTATTTT.

This clonotype was seen a handful of times. The DNA for the CDR3 is TGTGCCAGCAGCCAAATGCCGGCCAGCTCCTACAATGAGCAGTTCTTC. Translated: CASSQMPASSYNEQFF. The chain links TRBV3-1 to TRBJ2-1; D ambiguous. The CDR3 consists of 16 residues. Trimming shortened V by 2 bases and J by 0 bases, and 11 bases separated the two germline ends. The V gene's germline CDR1 is LGHDT and CDR2 YNNKEL (reference sequence).

This rearrangement joins TRBV2 to TRBJ2-1; D might be TRBD2 (5 bases). This CDR3 has 13 amino acids. Germline lookup yields CDR1 SNHLY and CDR2 FYNNEI. V dropped 6 bases and J dropped 6 bases, with 12 bases sitting between them. The CDR3 nucleotides are TGTGCCAGCAGCGGGATGTTGGGCAATGAGCAGTTCTTC. It translates to CASSGMLGNEQFF. Combining the CDR3 with reference TRBV2 and TRBJ2-1 gives the whole variable domain EPEVTQTPSHQVTQMGQEVILRCVPISNHLYFYWYRQILGQKVEFLVSFYNNEISEKSEIFDDQFSVERPDGSNFTLKIRSTKLEDSAMYFCASSGMLGNEQFFGPGTRLTVL.